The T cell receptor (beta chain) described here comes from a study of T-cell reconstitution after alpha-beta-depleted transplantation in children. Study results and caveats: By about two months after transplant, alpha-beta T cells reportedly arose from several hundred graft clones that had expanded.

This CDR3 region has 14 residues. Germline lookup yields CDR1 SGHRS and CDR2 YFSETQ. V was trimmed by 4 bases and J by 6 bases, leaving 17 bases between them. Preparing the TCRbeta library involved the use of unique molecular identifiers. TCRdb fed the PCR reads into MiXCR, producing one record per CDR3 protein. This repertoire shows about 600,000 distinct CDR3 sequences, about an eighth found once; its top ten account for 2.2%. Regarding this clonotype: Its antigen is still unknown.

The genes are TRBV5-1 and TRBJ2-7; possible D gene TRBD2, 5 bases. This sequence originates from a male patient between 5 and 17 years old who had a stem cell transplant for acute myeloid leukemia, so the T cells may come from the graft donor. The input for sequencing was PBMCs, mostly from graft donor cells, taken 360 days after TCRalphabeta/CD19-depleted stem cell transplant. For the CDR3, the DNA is TGCGCCAGCAGCCCAACAGAGGTGAGGGTCGAGCAGTACTTC. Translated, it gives CASSPTEVRVEQYF.